This TCR beta chain was identified in a study of blood T cell repertoires in COVID-19. No more than 2 weeks before study entry, exposed participants had met a case of COVID-19. Measured with immunoSEQ multiplex PCR; TCRdb has only the in-frame clones, and not every one. The data contain a few hundred thousand clones, approximately 89% of them singletons. V lost 5 bases and J lost 8, with 21 bases in between. Per the germline V gene, CDR1 is LNHNV and CDR2 is YYDKDF (reference sequence). There are 15 residues in the CDR3. This clone was recorded only once. What was sequenced was PBMCs or T cells enriched from blood (not recorded which). The origin of this receptor is a woman in her 40s who had been exposed to COVID-19. The V call is TRBV15, the J call TRBJ1-2, with D tentatively TRBD1 (6 bases). The CDR3 DNA is TGTGCCACCAGCTTAAAACCGGGACATTTTGTCGGCTACACCTTC. Residues: CATSLKPGHFVGYTF.